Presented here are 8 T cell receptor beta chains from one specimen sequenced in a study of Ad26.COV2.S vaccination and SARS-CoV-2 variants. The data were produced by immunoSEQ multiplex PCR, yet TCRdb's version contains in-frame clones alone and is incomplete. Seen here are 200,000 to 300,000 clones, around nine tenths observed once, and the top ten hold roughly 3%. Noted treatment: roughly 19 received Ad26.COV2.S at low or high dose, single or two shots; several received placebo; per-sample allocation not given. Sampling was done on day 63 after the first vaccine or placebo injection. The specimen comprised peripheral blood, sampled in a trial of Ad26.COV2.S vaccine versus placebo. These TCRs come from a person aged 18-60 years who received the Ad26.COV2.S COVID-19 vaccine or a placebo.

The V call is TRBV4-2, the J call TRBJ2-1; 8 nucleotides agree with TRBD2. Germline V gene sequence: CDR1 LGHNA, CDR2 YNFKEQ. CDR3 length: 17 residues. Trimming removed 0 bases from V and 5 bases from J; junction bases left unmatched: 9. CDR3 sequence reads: CASSQDRLAGLHNEQFF. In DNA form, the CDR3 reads TGTGCCAGCAGCCAAGATCGCCTAGCGGGCCTACACAATGAGCAGTTCTTC.

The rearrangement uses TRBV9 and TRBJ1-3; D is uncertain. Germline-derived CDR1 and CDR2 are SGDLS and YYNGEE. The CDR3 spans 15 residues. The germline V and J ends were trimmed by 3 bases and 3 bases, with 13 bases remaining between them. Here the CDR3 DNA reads TGTGCCAGCAGCGAAGAGGCGTTAAGTGGAAACACCATATATTTT. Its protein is CASSEEALSGNTIYF.

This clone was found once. The CDR3 is CASSPGDYSYEQYF. In nucleotides, the CDR3 is TGTGCCAGCAGCCCGGGGGACTACTCCTACGAGCAGTACTTC. The chain has TRBV9 and TRBJ2-7, with 7 nucleotides matching TRBD2. V trimming: 4 bases; J trimming: 0 bases; junction bases outside the gene matches: 4. In germline, CDR1 is SGDLS, CDR2 YYNGEE. The CDR3 contains 14 residues. The complete variable domain, with remaining parts taken from reference TRBV9 and TRBJ2-7, reads DSGVTQTPKHLITATGQRVTLRCSPRSGDLSVYWYQQSLDQGLQFLIQYYNGEERAKGNILERFSAQQFPDLHSELNLSSLELGDSALYFCASSPGDYSYEQYFGPGTRLTVT.

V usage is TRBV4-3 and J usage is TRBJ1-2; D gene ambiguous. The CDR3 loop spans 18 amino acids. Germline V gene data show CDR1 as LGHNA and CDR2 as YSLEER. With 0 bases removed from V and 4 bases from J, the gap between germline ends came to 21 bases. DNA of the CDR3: TGCGCCAGCAGCCAAGAGACGACGGACGCAGCCCCCTTCTATGGCTACACCTTC. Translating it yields CASSQETTDAAPFYGYTF.

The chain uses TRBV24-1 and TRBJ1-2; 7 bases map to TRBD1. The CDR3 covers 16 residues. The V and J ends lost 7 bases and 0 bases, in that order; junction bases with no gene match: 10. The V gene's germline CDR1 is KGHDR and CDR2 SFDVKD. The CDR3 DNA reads TGTGCCACCAGCGATCGGACAGGCCCAGCTAACTATGGCTACACCTTC. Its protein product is CATSDRTGPANYGYTF.

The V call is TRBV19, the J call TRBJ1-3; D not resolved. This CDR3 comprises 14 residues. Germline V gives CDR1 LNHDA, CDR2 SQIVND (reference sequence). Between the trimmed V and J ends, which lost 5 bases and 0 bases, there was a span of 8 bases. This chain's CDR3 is CASSGRNSGNTIYF. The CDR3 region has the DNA TGTGCCAGTAGTGGACGAAACTCTGGAAACACCATATATTTT.

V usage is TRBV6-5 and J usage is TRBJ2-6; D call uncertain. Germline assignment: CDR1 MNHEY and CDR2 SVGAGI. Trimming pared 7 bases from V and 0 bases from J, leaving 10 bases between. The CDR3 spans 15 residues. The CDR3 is CASTQWSSGANVLTF. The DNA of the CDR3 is TGTGCCAGCACCCAATGGAGCTCTGGGGCCAACGTCCTGACTTTC.

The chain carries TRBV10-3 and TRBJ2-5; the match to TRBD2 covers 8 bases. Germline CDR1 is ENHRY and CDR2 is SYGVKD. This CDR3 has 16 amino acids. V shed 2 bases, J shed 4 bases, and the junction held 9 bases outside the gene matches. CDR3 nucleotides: TGTGCCATCAGTGAGCCCGGACTAGCTATCGGAGAGACCCAGTACTTC. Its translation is CAISEPGLAIGETQYF.